What follows are 24 T cell receptor beta chains derived from one specimen sequenced in a study of blood T cell repertoires in COVID-19. Sequencing was performed with immunoSEQ multiplex PCR; in TCRdb, only in-frame clones are kept and a portion is missing. In the table there are about 150,000 clones, 80% to 90% of which are singletons. The specimen was peripheral blood. Receptor source: a woman between 40 and 55 years old with acute or convalescent COVID-19.

The V and J genes are TRBV15 and TRBJ1-1; 7 bases match TRBD1. J lost 2 bases, V lost 6 bases, and 3 bases had no gene match. The CDR3 totals 13 residues. Germline lookup yields CDR1 LNHNV and CDR2 YYDKDF (reference sequence). CDR3 bases: TGTGCCACCAGTCGGGACAGCAACACTGAAGCTTTCTTT. The encoded protein is CATSRDSNTEAFF.

The chain recombines TRBV25-1 with TRBJ2-1; possibly TRBD2 for D (6 bases). The germline V gene encodes CDR1 MGHDK and CDR2 SYGVNS. The CDR3 has 15 residues. V gave up 1 base and J gave up 6 bases, with 13 bases separating them. In DNA, the CDR3 is TGTGCCAGCAGTGAATGGGGACTGCTCGCCAATGAGCAGTTCTTC. Translated: CASSEWGLLANEQFF.

The chain carries TRBV19 and TRBJ2-1; 12 bases agree with TRBD1. Trimming removed 4 bases from V and 6 bases from J; junction bases left unmatched: 4. Germline values: CDR1 LNHDA, CDR2 SQIVND (reference sequence). CDR3 size: 15 residues. In nucleotides, the CDR3 is TGTGCCAGTAGTACGGGACAGGGGGCTTTCAATGAGCAGTTCTTC. Translation gives CASSTGQGAFNEQFF.

The chain carries TRBV25-1 and TRBJ2-5, with D maybe TRBD1 (7 bases). Germline V gives CDR1 MGHDK, CDR2 SYGVNS. This CDR3 region has 13 residues. V dropped 6 bases and J dropped 5 bases, with 13 bases sitting between them. The CDR3 spells CASSGGTAETQYF. In DNA, the CDR3 is TGTGCCAGCAGCGGCGGGACAGCCGAGACCCAGTACTTC.

The V call is TRBV7-3, the J call TRBJ2-5, with TRBD2 matching 7 bases. This CDR3 is 14 amino acids long. The ends lost 1 base at V and 4 bases at J; junction bases unmatched: 3. Germline lookup yields CDR1 SGHTA and CDR2 FQGTGA. The CDR3 DNA is TGTGCCAGCAGCTTAAGGGGCGGGAGAGAGACCCAGTACTTC. Translating it yields CASSLRGGRETQYF.

Only one count was recorded for this clone. The chain couples TRBV11-1 to TRBJ1-1, with D perhaps matching TRBD1 (6 bases). CDR1 and CDR2 from the germline V gene are SGHAT and FQDESV (reference sequence). V lost 2 bases and J 2 bases, leaving 12 bases between the germline ends. This CDR3 has 15 amino acids. The CDR3 sequence: CASSLNAGANTEAFF. DNA for the CDR3: TGTGCCAGCAGCTTAAATGCAGGGGCTAACACTGAAGCTTTCTTT.

This chain connects TRBV11-2 to TRBJ2-7; TRBD1 aligns across 7 bases. The V gene end was trimmed by 1 base and the J gene end by 3 bases; junction bases not matched to a gene: 6. The V gene's germline CDR1 is SGHAT and CDR2 FQNNGV. The CDR3 loop spans 15 amino acids. CDR3 sequence: CASSLGIYRGYEQYF. CDR3 bases: TGTGCCAGCAGCTTAGGGATTTACAGGGGCTACGAGCAGTACTTC.

The J gene is TRBJ2-3, the V gene TRBV7-2; the match to TRBD2 covers 10 bases. CDR1 is SGHTA, CDR2 FQGNSA, per germline. The CDR3 covers 15 residues. The V and J ends lost 2 bases and 6 bases, in that order; junction bases with no gene match: 5. The CDR3 DNA sequence: TGTGCCAGCAGCTTATCTTATAGCGGGAGGGATACGCAGTATTTT. Translation gives CASSLSYSGRDTQYF.

The genes are TRBV4-1 and TRBJ2-3, with 7 bases identical to TRBD1. The junction had 9 bases not matched to a gene; V was cut back by 3 bases and J by 0 bases. The CDR3 spans 17 residues. Per the germline V gene, CDR1 is MGHRA and CDR2 is YSYEKL. The CDR3 is CASSQGRRGLSTDTQYF. The DNA of the CDR3 is TGCGCCAGCAGCCAGGGCCGTAGGGGGCTCAGCACAGATACGCAGTATTTT.

The chain has TRBV18 and TRBJ1-1; TRBD1 is a possible D gene (6 bases). The CDR3 runs 14 residues. CDR1 KGHSH and CDR2 LQKENI come from the germline V gene. The germline V and J ends were trimmed by 3 bases and 6 bases, with 14 bases remaining between them. As DNA, the CDR3 is TGTGCCAGCTCACCGTCCGAGGGGGTCGCTGAAGCTTTCTTT. It specifies CASSPSEGVAEAFF. Complete variable domain (other parts from reference TRBV18 and TRBJ1-1): NAGVMQNPRHLVRRRGQEARLRCSPMKGHSHVYWYRQLPEEGLKFMVYLQKENIIDESGMPKERFSAEFPKEGPSILRIQQVVRGDSAAYFCASSPSEGVAEAFFGQGTRLTVV.

V is TRBV6-5 and J is TRBJ2-1, with 10 bases aligning to TRBD2. The germline CDR1 and CDR2 sequences are MNHEY and SVGAGI. The CDR3 loop spans 15 amino acids. The trim removed 6 bases at V and 4 bases at J, leaving 6 bases unmatched. The CDR3 protein is CASRPAGGPYNEQFF. CDR3 nucleotide sequence: TGTGCCAGCAGGCCAGCGGGGGGGCCATACAATGAGCAGTTCTTC.

The chain links TRBV2 to TRBJ2-1; 9 nucleotides line up with TRBD1. CDR3 size: 12 residues. The germline CDR1 and CDR2 sequences are SNHLY and FYNNEI. With V trimmed by 7 bases and J by 6 bases, 1 base remained unmatched. In DNA form, the CDR3 reads TGTGCCAGCACGGGACAGGGCAATGAGCAGTTCTTC. It specifies CASTGQGNEQFF.

The chain has TRBV6-5 and TRBJ1-2; 9 positions match TRBD1. The CDR3 is made up of 15 amino acids. Unmatched junction bases numbered 8, after V lost 6 bases and J lost 3 bases. CDR1 MNHEY and CDR2 SVGAGI come from the germline V gene. CDR3 protein: CASREWDRVDYGYTF. The DNA of the CDR3 is TGTGCCAGCAGGGAGTGGGACAGGGTCGACTATGGCTACACCTTC.

This chain connects TRBV3-1 (or the pseudogene TRBV3-2) to TRBJ1-2; TRBD1 aligns across 9 bases. The CDR3 has 15 amino acids. Unmatched junction bases numbered 9, after V lost 4 bases and J lost 6 bases. The germline CDR1 and CDR2 sequences are LGHDT and YNNKEL (reference sequence). The CDR3 DNA follows: TGTGCCAGCAGCCTACCGGGACAGGGTCTGGATGGCTACACCTTC. It translates to CASSLPGQGLDGYTF.

The chain recombines TRBV4-1 with TRBJ2-1; the match to TRBD1 covers 8 bases. The V segment lost 1 base and the J segment 9 bases; nucleotides outside the gene matches: 8. The CDR3 has 15 amino acids. Germline loops: CDR1 MGHRA, CDR2 YSYEKL. CDR3 bases: TGCGCCAGCAGCCAAGCCGGCCAGGGGGCGGGTGAGCAGTTCTTC. Amino acid sequence: CASSQAGQGAGEQFF.

V is TRBV9 and J is TRBJ1-2; D is perhaps TRBD1 (6 bases). The CDR3 runs to 16 residues. Deletions cut 0 bases from V and 4 bases from J, with 16 bases between. CDR1 SGDLS and CDR2 YYNGEE come from the germline V gene. The CDR3 nucleotides are TGTGCCAGCAGCGTAGGGCGGGGGCTCAAATCCTATGGCTACACCTTC. Translating it yields CASSVGRGLKSYGYTF. Complete variable domain (other parts from reference TRBV9 and TRBJ1-2): DSGVTQTPKHLITATGQRVTLRCSPRSGDLSVYWYQQSLDQGLQFLIQYYNGEERAKGNILERFSAQQFPDLHSELNLSSLELGDSALYFCASSVGRGLKSYGYTFGSGTRLTVV.

In DNA, the CDR3 is TGTGCCAGCAGCTTAGGACAGCTCACCTACGAGCAGTACTTC. Translation gives CASSLGQLTYEQYF. The chain carries TRBV11-2 and TRBJ2-7, with a possible D match to TRBD1 (5 bases). Trimming took 1 base from V and 2 from J, leaving 9 bases between them. The CDR3 sequence is 14 residues long. CDR1 SGHAT and CDR2 FQNNGV come from the germline V gene.

This clone was counted once. The V call is TRBV28, the J call TRBJ2-7, with 8 bases identical to TRBD1. Germline CDR1 reads MDHEN; CDR2 reads SYDVKM. V lost 6 bases, J lost 3 bases, and 4 bases stayed unmatched. The CDR3 covers 13 residues. CDR3: CASSRDRYYEQYF. The CDR3 region has the DNA TGTGCCAGCAGCCGGGACAGGTACTACGAGCAGTACTTC.

The V and J genes are TRBV4-1 and TRBJ1-5; TRBD1 matches 8 bases. CDR1 is MGHRA, CDR2 YSYEKL, per germline. The junction had 4 bases not matched to a gene; V was cut back by 0 bases and J by 0 bases. There are 17 residues in the CDR3. CDR3 in amino acids: CASSQDPGGNSNQPQHF. The CDR3 DNA follows: TGCGCCAGCAGCCAAGATCCAGGGGGCAATAGCAATCAGCCCCAGCATTTT.

This chain uses TRBV6-5 with TRBJ1-5, with a weak D call TRBD1 (6 bases). The CDR3 has 15 residues. Trimming cost V 7 bases and J 2 bases, with 15 bases left between them. The V gene's germline CDR1 is MNHEY and CDR2 SVGAGI. CDR3 DNA sequence: TGTGCCAGCAAAAACGGGGCAGGGGGCAATCAGCCCCAGCATTTT. Its protein product is CASKNGAGGNQPQHF.

The chain employs TRBV27 and TRBJ1-2; TRBD1 aligns across 8 bases. Losses at the gene ends were 3 bases for V and 6 bases for J; bases not matched to a gene: 6. There are 14 residues in the CDR3. Germline V gene sequence: CDR1 MNHEY, CDR2 SMNVEV (reference sequence). CDR3 sequence reads: CASSFFGQGNGYTF. The CDR3 nucleotides are TGTGCCAGCAGTTTCTTCGGACAGGGAAATGGCTACACCTTC.

This chain uses TRBV10-3 with TRBJ1-2; 8 bases agree with TRBD1. The CDR3 extends over 14 amino acids. Germline V gives CDR1 ENHRY, CDR2 SYGVKD. Trimming cost V 5 bases and J 2 bases; bases outside gene matches: 4. For the CDR3, the DNA is TGTGCCATCAGTCGAGACAGGGGAAACTATGGCTACACCTTC. This codes for CAISRDRGNYGYTF.

The V call is TRBV4-1, the J call TRBJ2-1, with no clear D. The length of the CDR3 is 12 residues. V was cut by 1 base and J by 6 bases, with 4 bases left in between. Germline CDR1 and CDR2: MGHRA and YSYEKL. The CDR3 sequence is CASSQAGNEQFF. CDR3 sequence (DNA): TGCGCCAGCAGCCAAGCCGGCAATGAGCAGTTCTTC.

This clone has only one observation. This chain connects TRBV19 to TRBJ1-2; unclear D gene. Germline V gene sequence: CDR1 LNHDA, CDR2 SQIVND (reference sequence). The CDR3 is made up of 12 amino acids. The germline V and J ends were trimmed by 7 bases and 0 bases, with 6 bases remaining between them. This CDR3 reads CASTRSNYGYTF. As DNA, the CDR3 is TGTGCCAGTACCAGATCTAACTATGGCTACACCTTC.